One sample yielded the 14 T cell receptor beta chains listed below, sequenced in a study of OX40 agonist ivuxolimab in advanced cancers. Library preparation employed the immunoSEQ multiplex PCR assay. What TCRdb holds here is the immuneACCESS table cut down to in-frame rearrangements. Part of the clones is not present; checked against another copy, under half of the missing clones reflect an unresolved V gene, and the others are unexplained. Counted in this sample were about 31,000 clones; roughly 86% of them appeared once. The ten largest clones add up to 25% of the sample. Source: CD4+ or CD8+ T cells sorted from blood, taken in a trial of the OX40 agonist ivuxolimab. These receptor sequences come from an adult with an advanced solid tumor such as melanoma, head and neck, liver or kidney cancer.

This CDR3 reads CASSVWREQETQYF. CDR3 coding DNA: TGTGCCAGCAGCGTGTGGCGGGAGCAAGAGACCCAGTACTTC. The chain carries TRBV5-4 and TRBJ2-5; TRBD2 matches at 7 bases. The CDR3 is made up of 14 amino acids. Germline CDR1 and CDR2: SGHNT and YYREEE (reference sequence). Germline trimming cut 4 bases from V and 2 bases from J; bases unmatched to any gene: 5.

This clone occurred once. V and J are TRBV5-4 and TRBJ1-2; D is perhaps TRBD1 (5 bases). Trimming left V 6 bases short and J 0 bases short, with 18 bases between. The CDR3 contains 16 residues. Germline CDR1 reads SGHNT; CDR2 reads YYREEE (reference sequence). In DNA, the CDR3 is TGTGCCAGCAACAAAGCCCCGGGGGTTGCTAACTATGGCTACACCTTC. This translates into CASNKAPGVANYGYTF.

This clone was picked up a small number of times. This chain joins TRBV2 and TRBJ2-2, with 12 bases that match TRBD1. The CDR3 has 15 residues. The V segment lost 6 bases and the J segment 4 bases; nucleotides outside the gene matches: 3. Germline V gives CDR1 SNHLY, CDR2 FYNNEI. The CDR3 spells CASSSGQGATGELFF. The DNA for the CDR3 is TGTGCCAGCAGCTCGGGACAGGGGGCCACCGGGGAGCTGTTTTTT. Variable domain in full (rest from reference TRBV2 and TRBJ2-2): EPEVTQTPSHQVTQMGQEVILRCVPISNHLYFYWYRQILGQKVEFLVSFYNNEISEKSEIFDDQFSVERPDGSNFTLKIRSTKLEDSAMYFCASSSGQGATGELFFGEGSRLTVL.

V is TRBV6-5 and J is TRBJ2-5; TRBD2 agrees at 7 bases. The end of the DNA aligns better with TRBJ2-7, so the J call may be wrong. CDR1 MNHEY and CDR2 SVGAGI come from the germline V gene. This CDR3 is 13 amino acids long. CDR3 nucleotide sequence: TGTGCCAGCAGGCCTAGCGGTTCCTACGAGCAGTACTTC. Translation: CASRPSGSYEQYF.

The CDR3 here is CASSPTGPTTNEKLFF. The CDR3 nucleotides are TGCGCCAGCAGCCCGACCGGTCCCACAACTAATGAAAAACTGTTTTTT. V is TRBV5-1 and J is TRBJ1-4, with unresolved D. CDR3 length: 16 amino acids. The germline CDR1 and CDR2 sequences are SGHRS and YFSETQ. V shed 4 bases and J shed 0 bases, with 13 bases lying between them.

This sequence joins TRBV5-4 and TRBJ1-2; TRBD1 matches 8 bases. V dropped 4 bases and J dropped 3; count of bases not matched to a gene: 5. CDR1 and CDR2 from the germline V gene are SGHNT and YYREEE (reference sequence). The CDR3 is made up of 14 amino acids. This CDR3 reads CASSPGGRDYGYTF. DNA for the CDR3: TGTGCCAGCAGCCCAGGGGGCAGGGACTATGGCTACACCTTC.

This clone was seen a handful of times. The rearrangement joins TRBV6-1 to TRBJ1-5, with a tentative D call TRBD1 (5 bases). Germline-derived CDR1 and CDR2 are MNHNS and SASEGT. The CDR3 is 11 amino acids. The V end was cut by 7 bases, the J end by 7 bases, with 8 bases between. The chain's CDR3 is CASTGGQPQHF. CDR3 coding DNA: TGTGCCAGCACGGGGGGGCAGCCCCAGCATTTT.

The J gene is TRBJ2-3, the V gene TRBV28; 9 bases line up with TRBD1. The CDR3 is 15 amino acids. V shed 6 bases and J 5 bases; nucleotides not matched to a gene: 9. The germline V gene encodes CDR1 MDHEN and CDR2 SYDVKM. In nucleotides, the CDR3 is TGTGCCAGCAGGTACCGGGACAGGGTTAGAGATACGCAGTATTTT. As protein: CASRYRDRVRDTQYF.

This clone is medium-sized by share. CDR3: CASSRQGDLGSYEQYF. CDR3 nucleotide sequence: TGCGCCAGCAGTCGACAGGGGGATTTGGGCTCCTACGAGCAGTACTTC. The chain has TRBV5-1 and TRBJ2-7, with 9 bases matching TRBD1. The CDR3 is 16 amino acids. Germline CDR1 reads SGHRS; CDR2 reads YFSETQ. With 5 bases clipped from V and 0 bases from J, the junction kept 9 bases outside the gene matches.

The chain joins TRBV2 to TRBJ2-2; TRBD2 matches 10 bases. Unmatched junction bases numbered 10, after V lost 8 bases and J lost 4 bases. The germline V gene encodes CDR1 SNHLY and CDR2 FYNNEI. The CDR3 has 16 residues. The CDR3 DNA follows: TGTGCCAGCGTCTTCCTAGCGGGAGCCTTCACCGGGGAGCTGTTTTTT. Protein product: CASVFLAGAFTGELFF.

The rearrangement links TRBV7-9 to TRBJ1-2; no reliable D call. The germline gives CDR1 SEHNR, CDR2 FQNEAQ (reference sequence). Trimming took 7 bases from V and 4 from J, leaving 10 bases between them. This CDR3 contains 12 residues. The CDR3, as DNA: TGTGCCAGCACTGGTAGCTCCTATGGCTACACCTTC. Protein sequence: CASTGSSYGYTF.

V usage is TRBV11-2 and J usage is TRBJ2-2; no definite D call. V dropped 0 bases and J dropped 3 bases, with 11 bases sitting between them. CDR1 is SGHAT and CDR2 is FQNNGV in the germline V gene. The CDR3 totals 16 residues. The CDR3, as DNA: TGTGCCAGCAGCTTAGAAGGATCCCGGGACACCGGGGAGCTGTTTTTT. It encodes CASSLEGSRDTGELFF.

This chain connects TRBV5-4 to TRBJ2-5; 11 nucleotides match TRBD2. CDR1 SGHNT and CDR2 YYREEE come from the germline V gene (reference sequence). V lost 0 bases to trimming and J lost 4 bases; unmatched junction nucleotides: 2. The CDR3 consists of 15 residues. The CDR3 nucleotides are TGTGCCAGCAGCTTGGAACTAGCGGGAGCAGAGACCCAGTACTTC. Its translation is CASSLELAGAETQYF.

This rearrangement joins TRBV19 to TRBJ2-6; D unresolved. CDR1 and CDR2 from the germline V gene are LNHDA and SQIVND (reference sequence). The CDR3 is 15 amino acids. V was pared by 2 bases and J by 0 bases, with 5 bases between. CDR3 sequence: CASSISPSGANVLTF. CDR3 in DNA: TGTGCCAGTAGTATAAGTCCCTCTGGGGCCAACGTCCTGACTTTC.